This TCR beta chain was sequenced in a study of shared clonotypes between healthy human individuals. Study findings and constraints: Generation probability values for non-shared clonotypes were lower than those for clonotypes shared by all four donors.

Of note for this clone: The antigen remains unidentified.

Original processing notes: ImmunoSEQ yielded junction-only sequences lacking quality scores, so filtering differed. Profiling relied on immunoSEQ multiplex PCR, and the TCRdb table lists in-frame clones only, not all of them. Clone size and V and J calls were adopted from that table, with D and trimming inferred from the DNA. The table has millions of clones, roughly 95% seen once; the top ten hold about 1.1%. Naive CD8 cells comprised CD45RO-negative, CCR7-positively selected cells, excluding terminally differentiated effector memory CD45RA+ cells. Trimming shortened V by 0 bases and J by 6 bases, and 21 bases separated the two germline ends. The germline gives CDR1 SGHKS, CDR2 YYEKEE (reference sequence). The CDR3 sequence is 17 residues long.

The sequenced sample consisted of naive CD8+ T cells sorted from blood. The chain couples TRBV5-5 to TRBJ1-2; D ambiguous. The TCR originated in a man aged 18 to 29 in good health. In DNA, the CDR3 is TGTGCCAGCAGCTTGGCCGAGTCTGTATGGCGGGCCCATGGCTACACCTTC. Protein: CASSLAESVWRAHGYTF.